These 26 T cell receptor beta chains were sequenced from one sample in a study of T cells in women clearing cervical HPV infection. The method was immunoSEQ multiplex PCR; TCRdb's version includes in-frame clones alone and lacks a portion of them. The data include around 25,000 clones; the top ten clones carry approximately 5.5%. Sequencing was carried out using blood buffy coat. All receptors derive from a woman between 18 and 70 years old with a cervical HPV16 infection that either progressed to CIN3+ or cleared (not recorded which).

As to this clone: The read terminates 3 residues before the CDR3 end, so the remaining end is supplied by the germline J gene. This chain connects TRBV7-9 to TRBJ2-2; perhaps TRBD1 as D (6 bases). Germline V gene lookup returns CDR1 SEHNR and CDR2 FQNEAQ (reference sequence). This CDR3 has 15 amino acids. The DNA read from the CDR3 is TGTGCCAGCAGCTCCCGGGAACAGGGCAGGTCACCG. Translated: CASSSREQGRSP. The whole CDR3 sequence reads CASSSREQGRSPLFF.

CDR3 DNA (partial): TGTGCCAGCAGCCCCGTAGGGGGAGTACCCTCTGGAAACACC. Amino acids: CASSPVGGVPSGNT. The full CDR3 protein is CASSPVGGVPSGNTIYF. The V and J genes are TRBV4-2 and TRBJ1-3; D might be TRBD1 (6 bases). The read halts 3 residues ahead of the CDR3 end, with the missing end drawn from the germline J gene. Trimming cost V 4 bases and J 0 bases, with 16 bases left between them. Germline CDR1 is LGHNA and CDR2 is YNFKEQ. The length of the CDR3 is 17 residues.

For this clone: Read coverage stops 3 residues before the CDR3 terminus; the germline J gene supplies the remainder. The gene calls are TRBV6-2 or TRBV6-3 and TRBJ1-6, with D possibly TRBD1 on 6 matching bases. Germline values: CDR1 MNHEY, CDR2 SVGEGT. The CDR3 is made up of 15 amino acids. Trimming removed 7 bases at V and 4 bases at J, with 14 bases between. CDR3 loop: CASNRGQRYNSPLHF. The covered CDR3 bases are TGTGCCAGCAACAGAGGACAGCGTTATAATTCACCC.

Incomplete CDR3 DNA: TGTGCCAGTAGTGGCCAGCGGGAGAGAAATGAG. Encoded protein: CASSGQRERNE. The CDR3 in full is CASSGQRERNEQFF. The chain has TRBV19 and TRBJ2-1, with 8 nucleotides matching TRBD2. The read falls 3 residues short of the CDR3 end, and the missing part is taken from the germline J gene. Germline CDR1 and CDR2: LNHDA and SQIVND (reference sequence). This CDR3 region has 14 residues. Germline trimming cut 5 bases from V and 7 bases from J; bases unmatched to any gene: 7. Combining the CDR3 with reference TRBV19 and TRBJ2-1 gives the whole variable domain DGGITQSPKYLFRKEGQNVTLSCEQNLNHDAMYWYRQDPGQGLRLIYYSQIVNDFQKGDIAEGYSVSREKKESFPLTVTSAQKNPTAFYLCASSGQRERNEQFFGPGTRLTVL.

In regard to this clone: The read terminates 3 residues ahead of where the CDR3 ends, so the germline J gene completes it. J is TRBJ2-1 and V is TRBV4-1; D may be TRBD1 or TRBD2 (7 bases each). CDR3 length: 17 amino acids. The germline gives CDR1 MGHRA, CDR2 YSYEKL. Trimming removed 5 bases at V and 7 bases at J, with 24 bases between. CDR3: CASSGAGGRAVGNEQFF. CDR3 bases read: TGCGCCAGCAGCGGGGCAGGGGGGAGGGCCGTCGGTAATGAG.

Points on this clone: The missing CDR3 end, 3 residues past where the read stops, is filled in from the germline J gene. The chain recombines TRBV7-3 with TRBJ2-7; 9 bases map to TRBD2. V shed 1 base, J shed 0 bases, and the junction held 1 base outside the gene matches. CDR1 SGHTA and CDR2 FQGTGA come from the germline V gene. The length of the CDR3 is 15 residues. The CDR3 here is CASSLNSGSSYEQYF. The sequenced CDR3 bases are TGTGCCAGCAGCTTAAATAGCGGGAGCTCCTACGAG. Drawing the rest from reference TRBV7-3 and TRBJ2-7, the complete variable domain is GAGVSQTPSNKVTEKGKYVELRCDPISGHTALYWYRQSLGQGPEFLIYFQGTGAADDSGLPNDRFFAVRPEGSVSTLKIQRTERGDSAVYLCASSLNSGSSYEQYFGPGTRLTVT.

The CDR3 is CASSEGQNMNTEAFF. CDR3 bases read: TGTGCCAGCAGCGAGGGACAGAACATGAACACTGAA. This chain links TRBV7-3 with TRBJ1-1; 7 nucleotides match TRBD1. The CDR3 end lies 3 residues beyond the end of the read and is filled in from the germline J gene. The CDR3 has 15 amino acids. V shed 5 bases and J 0 bases; nucleotides not matched to a gene: 6. Germline CDR1 is SGHTA and CDR2 is FQGTGA.

In regard to this clone: The read ends 3 residues shy of where the CDR3 ends; the end is completed using the germline J gene. The V gene is TRBV19, the J gene TRBJ1-1; TRBD1 matches at 7 bases. CDR1 is LNHDA, CDR2 SQIVND, per germline (reference sequence). V was clipped by 6 bases and J by 5 bases; unmatched bases: 6. The CDR3 runs 13 residues. CDR3 DNA, as far as it was read: TGTGCCAGTAGCTCGACAGGGAATACTGAA. Protein sequence: CASSSTGNTE. The entire CDR3 is CASSSTGNTEAFF.

With regard to this clone: The observed sequence ends 3 residues before the CDR3 terminus, with the missing tail filled in from the germline J gene. This chain joins TRBV30 and TRBJ1-2; D gene uncertain. This CDR3 comprises 12 residues. Trimming took off 0 bases at V and 4 bases at J, with 6 bases between the two ends. The germline gives CDR1 GTSNPN, CDR2 SVGIG (reference sequence). The CDR3 DNA, read in part, is TGTGCCTGGAGTGTACCCAGCTATGGC. This translates into CAWSVPSYG. The CDR3 in its entirety is CAWSVPSYGYTF. Filled out from reference TRBV30 and TRBJ1-2, the complete variable domain reads SQTIHQWPATLVQPVGSPLSLECTVEGTSNPNLYWYRQAAGRGLQLLFYSVGIGQISSEVPQNLSASRPQDRQFILSSKKLLLSDSGFYLCAWSVPSYGYTFGSGTRLTVV.

A remark on this clone: The CDR3 extends 3 residues past the end of the read, so its final part is completed from the germline J gene. V is TRBV15 and J is TRBJ2-3; tentative D call: TRBD2 (6 bases). Germline V gene lookup returns CDR1 LNHNV and CDR2 YYDKDF (reference sequence). V was clipped by 3 bases and J by 3 bases, with 13 bases between them. The CDR3 length is 15 residues. CDR3 residues: CATSSLVRGTDTQYF. CDR3 DNA, as far as it was read: TGTGCCACCAGCAGCCTTGTGCGGGGAACAGATACG.

On this clone: The CDR3 goes on 3 residues after the read ends, and that part is filled in from the germline J gene. J is TRBJ1-2 and V is TRBV19, with TRBD1 identical over 9 bases. Per germline, CDR1 LNHDA and CDR2 SQIVND (reference sequence). This CDR3 is built from 16 residues. Partial CDR3 DNA: TGTGCCAGTAGTATAGGCCCTCTTGGACAGGGGAACGGC. This codes for CASSIGPLGQGNG. The complete CDR3 sequence is CASSIGPLGQGNGYTF.

As for this clone: Read sequence stops 3 residues before the CDR3 end, and the germline J gene provides the missing end. The chain recombines TRBV10-1 with TRBJ1-5, with D possibly matching TRBD1 (5 bases). Germline CDR1 is WNHNN and CDR2 is SYGVQD (reference sequence). The CDR3 spans 16 residues. Trimming removed 1 base at V and 4 bases at J, with 14 bases between. The CDR3 loop is CASSELRGTVNQPQHF. The CDR3 DNA, read in part, is TGCGCCAGCAGTGAGTTAAGGGGTACAGTAAATCAGCCC.

To note about this clone: At one end, the junction sequence differs from germline, possibly due to a read error. The missing CDR3 end, 3 residues past where the read stops, is filled in from the germline J gene. The chain carries TRBV20-1 and TRBJ1-3, with D perhaps TRBD1 (5 bases). CDR3 length: 15 amino acids. The germline V gene encodes CDR1 DFQATT and CDR2 SNEGSKA (reference sequence). Partial CDR3 DNA: TGCAGTGCTAGACCGAGGGGCTACTCTGGAAACACG. This translates into CSARPRGYSGNT. The whole CDR3 protein reads CSARPRGYSGNTIYF.

Points on this clone: Read data end 3 residues before the CDR3 end; the end is taken from the germline J gene. The chain uses TRBV5-1 and TRBJ1-1; the match to TRBD1 covers 8 bases. V was clipped by 5 bases and J by 4 bases; unmatched bases: 7. CDR1 SGHRS and CDR2 YFSETQ come from the germline V gene. The CDR3 runs 14 residues. The CDR3 DNA, read in part, is TGCGCCAGCAGGGAACAGGGGGTTACCACTGAA. Translated: CASREQGVTTE. The full CDR3 reads CASREQGVTTEAFF.

As for this clone: The observed sequence ends 3 residues before the CDR3 terminus, with the missing tail filled in from the germline J gene. This chain uses TRBV19 with TRBJ2-3, with D perhaps TRBD2 (5 bases). The CDR3 consists of 14 residues. Germline CDR1 and CDR2: LNHDA and SQIVND (reference sequence). CDR3 DNA, as far as it was read: TGTGCCAGTAGTTTCTCCGGGGATATTGAGACG. Amino acids: CASSFSGDIET. The entire CDR3 reads CASSFSGDIETQYF.

Points on this clone: The missing CDR3 end, 3 residues past where the read stops, is filled in from the germline J gene. The V call is TRBV20-1, the J call TRBJ2-5; 13 nucleotides align to TRBD2. Germline CDR1 and CDR2: DFQATT and SNEGSKA (reference sequence). The CDR3 has 18 amino acids. Trimming took 6 bases from V and 4 from J; bases not matched to a gene: 17. The covered CDR3 bases are TGCAGTGCAGCTAGGACTAGCGGGAGACTTTTAGCCGCAGAGACC. Encoded protein: CSAARTSGRLLAAET. The CDR3 reads in full as CSAARTSGRLLAAETQYF.

Regarding this clone: The CDR3 end lies 3 residues beyond the end of the read and is filled in from the germline J gene. The chain combines TRBV14 with TRBJ1-2; 7 positions agree with TRBD1. With V trimmed by 3 bases and J by 2 bases, 0 bases remained unmatched. Looked up from germline, CDR1 is SGHDN and CDR2 is FVKESK. The CDR3 is 13 amino acids. CDR3 bases read: TGTGCCAGCAGCCAGGGACAGAACTATGGC. This encodes CASSQGQNYG. The complete CDR3 reads CASSQGQNYGYTF.

Regarding this clone: Sequencing ends 3 residues short of the CDR3 end; the germline J gene provides the rest. The gene calls are TRBV2 and TRBJ2-3, with TRBD2 matching 10 bases. Germline V gives CDR1 SNHLY, CDR2 FYNNEI. V was pared by 5 bases and J by 5 bases, with 7 bases of the junction left unmatched. CDR3 size: 15 residues. CDR3 residues: CASSKTSGLGDTQYF. Incomplete CDR3 DNA: TGTGCCAGCAGTAAGACTAGCGGGCTAGGAGATACG.

As to this clone: Read coverage stops 3 residues before the CDR3 terminus; the germline J gene supplies the remainder. The chain recombines TRBV19 with TRBJ1-2, with 9 bases aligning to TRBD1. CDR1 is LNHDA, CDR2 SQIVND, per germline (reference sequence). CDR3 length equals 16 residues. CDR3 DNA (partial): TGTGCCAGTAGTATTATATGGGACAGGGTTACCTACGAC. Translation: CASSIIWDRVTYD. The full CDR3 reads CASSIIWDRVTYDYTF.

This CDR3 reads CASSLVSRANTEAFF. Partial CDR3 DNA: TGTGCCAGCAGCTTAGTTAGCAGGGCTAACACTGAA. V is TRBV7-2 and J is TRBJ1-1; perhaps TRBD1 as D (5 bases). Sequencing ends 3 residues short of the CDR3 end; the germline J gene provides the rest. The germline gives CDR1 SGHTA, CDR2 FQGNSA. Trimming pared 1 base from V and 2 bases from J, leaving 11 bases between. CDR3 length equals 15 residues.

As regards this clone: Sequencing ends 3 residues short of the CDR3 end; the germline J gene provides the rest. The chain joins TRBV6-4 to TRBJ2-1; TRBD2 matches 7 bases. The V gene's germline CDR1 is MRHNA and CDR2 SNTAGT. The junction had 6 bases not matched to a gene; V was cut back by 4 bases and J by 6 bases. The CDR3 totals 14 residues. CDR3 DNA, as far as it was read: TGTGCCAGCAGTGTGACTAGCAGGGCCAATGAG. This translates into CASSVTSRANE. The full CDR3 protein reads CASSVTSRANEQFF.

Of note for this clone: The sequenced fragment ends 3 residues before the CDR3 boundary, so the rest is inferred from the germline J gene. The chain joins TRBV5-4 to TRBJ2-7; a weak D match, TRBD1 (6 bases). With 4 bases removed from V and 0 bases from J, the gap between germline ends came to 11 bases. The germline CDR1 and CDR2 sequences are SGHNT and YYREEE (reference sequence). The CDR3 loop spans 14 amino acids. Incomplete CDR3 DNA: TGTGCCAGCAGCCCAGGGGAGATCTCCTACGAG. Translating gives CASSPGEISYE. From start to end, the CDR3 is CASSPGEISYEQYF.

The DNA read from the CDR3 is TGTGCCACCCTCTCCCGCGGGGACGGGGAGACC. Amino acids: CATLSRGDGET. The entire CDR3 sequence reads CATLSRGDGETQYF. This chain connects TRBV13 to TRBJ2-5; the D gene is possibly TRBD2 (6 bases). From the germline J gene comes the end of the CDR3, since the read stops 3 residues before it. This CDR3 is built from 14 residues. The germline V and J ends were trimmed by 10 bases and 5 bases, with 20 bases remaining between them. Germline lookup yields CDR1 PRHDT and CDR2 FYEKMQ (reference sequence).

As concerns this clone: The CDR3 is cut off 3 residues early in the read; its end comes from the germline J gene. This sequence joins TRBV19 and TRBJ1-1; D gene ambiguous. Germline CDR1 and CDR2: LNHDA and SQIVND (reference sequence). With 1 base removed from V and 2 bases from J, the gap between germline ends came to 8 bases. The length of the CDR3 is 14 residues. CDR3: CASSIVHRNTEAFF. The covered CDR3 bases are TGTGCCAGTAGTATAGTACACAGAAACACTGAA.

Comment on this clone: The read finishes 3 residues shy of the CDR3 end, and the germline J gene is used to complete it. The chain employs TRBV5-1 and TRBJ1-2, with D maybe TRBD1 (5 bases). Trimming removed 4 bases at V and 2 bases at J, with 12 bases between. The germline gives CDR1 SGHRS, CDR2 YFSETQ. This CDR3 is built from 14 residues. The CDR3 DNA, read in part, is TGCGCCAGCAGCCCCCCCAGGGCCAACTATGGC. The encoded protein is CASSPPRANYG. The entire CDR3 is CASSPPRANYGYTF.

A remark on this clone: The read is 3 residues too short to cover the CDR3 end, so that end is filled in from the germline J gene. The chain combines TRBV25-1 with TRBJ2-7; 9 bases map to TRBD1. This CDR3 comprises 15 residues. Trimming took 4 bases from V and 5 from J; bases not matched to a gene: 9. Per the germline V gene, CDR1 is MGHDK and CDR2 is SYGVNS. The part of the CDR3 DNA that was read is TGTGCCAGCAGTGGGACGACAGGGGGATCCGACGAG. Residues: CASSGTTGGSDE. The full CDR3 protein reads CASSGTTGGSDEQYF.